This T cell receptor beta chain was obtained from a study of Graves' ophthalmopathy and Graves' hyperthyroidism. Study-wide context: Before any treatment was given, at initial diagnosis, peripheral blood was collected.

This clonotype was recorded many times. The antigen is unknown. The V gene's germline CDR1 is MNHEY and CDR2 SMNVEV (reference sequence). Trimming took off 3 bases at V and 7 bases at J, with 16 bases between the two ends. CDR3 length: 16 residues. TCR beta CDR3 amplification used RNA transcripts. Second-round multiplex PCR followed a first-round RT-PCR using HTBI primers. TCRdb re-called the multiplex PCR reads with MiXCR, one entry per CDR3 protein. The sample lists some 410,000 distinct CDR3 sequences; over 20% were seen once. Study findings and constraints: Detection in blood was also observed for most expanded thyroid clonotypes above 0.001 frequency.

Input material: peripheral blood. The chain employs TRBV27 and TRBJ1-6, with TRBD1 as a possible D gene (5 bases). The TCR originated in a woman in her late teens or twenties with stable Graves' hyperthyroidism. CDR3 residues: CASSFRAERGNSPLHF. For the CDR3, the DNA is TGTGCCAGCAGTTTTAGGGCAGAGAGGGGAAATTCACCCCTCCACTTT.